These 21 T cell receptor beta chains were sequenced from one sample in a study of T cells of healthy individuals. TCRdb independently ran MiXCR on the 5' RACE reads; one entry per CDR3 protein. Among approximately 89,000 distinct CDR3 sequences listed, around 5.1% were seen once. The receptors were gathered from a female donor in good health.

There are many counts of this clonotype. V gene TRBV5-4 combines with J gene TRBJ2-2; TRBD1 matches at 8 bases. Germline V gene sequence: CDR1 SGHNT, CDR2 YYREEE (reference sequence). V gave up 1 base and J gave up 6 bases; unmatched junction bases: 11. This CDR3 contains 17 residues. In DNA form, the CDR3 reads TGTGCCAGCAGCTTGCCCCGGACAGGGACAAGGTCCGGGGAGCTGTTTTTT. Protein product: CASSLPRTGTRSGELFF.

In this sample, this clonotype turned up many times. V gene TRBV20-1 combines with J gene TRBJ2-1; no reliable D call. The V and J ends lost 0 bases and 3 bases respectively, with 9 bases between them. This CDR3 is built from 14 residues. The V gene's germline CDR1 is DFQATT and CDR2 SNEGSKA (reference sequence). The DNA for the CDR3 is TGCAGTGCTAGAGATGTACTGGACTACAATGAGCAGTTCTTC. This gives the protein CSARDVLDYNEQFF.

This clonotype was counted many times. The chain couples TRBV14 to TRBJ2-7, with TRBD2 as a possible D gene (6 bases). Germline V lookup: CDR1 SGHDN, CDR2 FVKESK. This CDR3 comprises 14 residues. V dropped 4 bases and J dropped 3 bases, with 13 bases sitting between them. The CDR3 loop is CASSRGESRYEQYF. CDR3 nucleotide sequence: TGTGCCAGCAGCCGGGGGGAGAGCCGCTACGAGCAGTACTTC.

This clonotype was seen ten or more times. The gene calls are TRBV7-6 and TRBJ2-5; D is unclear. V lost 4 bases, J lost 3 bases, and 3 bases lay in between. The germline CDR1 and CDR2 sequences are SGHVS and FNYEAQ. The CDR3 has 11 amino acids. The CDR3 loop is CASSSKETQYF. CDR3 DNA sequence: TGTGCCAGCAGCTCGAAAGAGACCCAGTACTTC.

This clonotype has at least ten counts. The J gene is TRBJ2-5, the V gene TRBV7-2; 10 bases agree with TRBD2. With 4 bases clipped from V and 5 bases from J, the junction kept 10 bases outside the gene matches. CDR1 SGHTA and CDR2 FQGNSA come from the germline V gene. The CDR3 runs 16 residues. The chain's CDR3 is CASSSDSGRAQETQYF. The CDR3 region has the DNA TGTGCCAGCAGCTCGGACAGCGGGAGGGCCCAGGAGACCCAGTACTTC.

This clonotype has a handful of counts. This sequence joins TRBV7-9 and TRBJ2-1; TRBD2 might be the D (5 bases). V was trimmed by 8 bases and J by 7 bases, leaving 12 bases between them. CDR3 length equals 12 residues. Germline V lookup: CDR1 SEHNR, CDR2 FQNEAQ (reference sequence). CDR3 loop: CASLGSGNEQFF. The CDR3, as DNA: TGTGCCAGCCTGGGAAGCGGAAATGAGCAGTTCTTC.

This chain links TRBV28 with TRBJ2-3; 7 bases map to TRBD2. V lost 8 bases to trimming and J lost 6 bases; unmatched junction nucleotides: 11. Looked up from germline, CDR1 is MDHEN and CDR2 is SYDVKM. The CDR3 runs to 14 residues. CDR3 DNA: TGTGCCAGCGGGTCCAGCGGGGTCATGGATACGCAGTATTTT. Translating gives CASGSSGVMDTQYF.

This clonotype has a count of ten or more. The CDR3 DNA reads TGTGCCAGCAGTCCTCTCGCCAGGGGGCGGGGTACCGGGGAGCTGTTTTTT. Translation: CASSPLARGRGTGELFF. This chain connects TRBV6-5 to TRBJ2-2; 8 nucleotides agree with TRBD1. Germline CDR1 is MNHEY and CDR2 is SVGAGI. With 5 bases clipped from V and 5 bases from J, the junction kept 13 bases outside the gene matches. The CDR3 length is 17 residues.

This clonotype was observed many times. V gene TRBV6-2 or TRBV6-3 combines with J gene TRBJ2-3; a weak D match, TRBD1 (6 bases). The ends were cut back, 7 bases at V and 2 bases at J, with 16 bases in the middle. The CDR3 sequence is 15 residues long. Germline loops: CDR1 MNHEY, CDR2 SVGEGT. CDR3 sequence reads: CASTPAGVPTDTQYF. The CDR3 DNA sequence: TGTGCCAGCACCCCCGCAGGGGTGCCCACAGATACGCAGTATTTT.

The CDR3 loop reads CASSLAHWNRLLNTEAFF. The CDR3 DNA reads as TGTGCCAGCAGCTTAGCCCACTGGAACAGGCTGCTGAACACTGAAGCTTTCTTT. The chain links TRBV28 to TRBJ1-1; perhaps TRBD1 as D (5 bases). This CDR3 comprises 18 residues. Germline V gives CDR1 MDHEN, CDR2 SYDVKM. Trimming stripped 6 bases from V and 0 bases from J, with 23 bases between.

This clonotype was seen at least ten times. V is TRBV7-9 and J is TRBJ1-2; 7 nucleotides agree with TRBD1. V lost 6 bases to trimming and J lost 4 bases; unmatched junction nucleotides: 5. The CDR3 consists of 13 residues. Germline-derived CDR1 and CDR2 are SEHNR and FQNEAQ (reference sequence). The CDR3 sequence is CASRGTASYGYTF. The DNA for the CDR3 is TGTGCCAGCAGGGGGACAGCGAGCTATGGCTACACCTTC. The complete variable domain, with remaining parts taken from reference TRBV7-9 and TRBJ1-2, reads DTGVSQNPRHKITKRGQNVTFRCDPISEHNRLYWYRQTLGQGPEFLTYFQNEAQLEKSRLLSDRFSAERPKGSFSTLEIQRTEQGDSAMYLCASRGTASYGYTFGSGTRLTVV.

This chain links TRBV12-3 or TRBV12-4 with TRBJ1-1; TRBD1 is a possible D gene (5 bases). V was cut by 0 bases and J by 4 bases, with 9 bases left in between. This CDR3 has 14 residues. Written as DNA, the CDR3 is TGTGCCAGCAGTTTAGCGGGCAGGGCCACTGAAGCTTTCTTT. Protein sequence: CASSLAGRATEAFF.

This clonotype was detected ten times or more. The chain uses TRBV6-4 and TRBJ2-2, with D hard to call. The V gene's germline CDR1 is MRHNA and CDR2 SNTAGT. Between the trimmed V and J ends, which lost 0 bases and 3 bases, there was a span of 2 bases. This CDR3 has 13 amino acids. This chain's CDR3 is CASSDSDTGELFF. Here the CDR3 DNA reads TGTGCCAGCAGTGACTCTGACACCGGGGAGCTGTTTTTT.

This clonotype came up many times. The J gene is TRBJ1-1, the V gene TRBV14; 8 nucleotides line up with TRBD1. The ends lost 6 bases at V and 5 bases at J; junction bases unmatched: 14. CDR1 is SGHDN, CDR2 FVKESK, per germline. The CDR3 is 16 residues long. The CDR3 here is CASSPRQGQGGTEAFF. The DNA of the CDR3 is TGTGCCAGCAGTCCCCGACAGGGGCAAGGGGGGACTGAAGCTTTCTTT.

Turning to this clonotype: A much larger clone differs by one base, so this may be a read error. J is TRBJ2-5 and V is TRBV9; D may be TRBD1 (6 bases). CDR1 is SGDLS, CDR2 YYNGEE, per germline. This CDR3 region has 18 residues. Trimming took off 4 bases at V and 7 bases at J, with 29 bases between the two ends. The CDR3 DNA follows: TGTGCCAGCAGCTCCAACCCGCTCCACAGGGATGAAGACGGGACCCAGTACTTC. It yields the protein CASSSNPLHRDEDGTQYF.

This clonotype appeared many times. The V call is TRBV5-4, the J call TRBJ2-3, with D unclear. This CDR3 is built from 15 residues. Germline CDR1 reads SGHNT; CDR2 reads YYREEE (reference sequence). The germline V and J ends were trimmed by 0 bases and 5 bases, with 13 bases remaining between them. The CDR3 region is CASSLVVGNGDTQYF. CDR3 nucleotides: TGTGCCAGCAGCTTGGTCGTGGGTAATGGAGATACGCAGTATTTT. The whole variable domain, remainder taken from reference TRBV5-4 and TRBJ2-3, is ETGVTQSPTHLIKTRGQQVTLRCSSQSGHNTVSWYQQALGQGPQFIFQYYREEENGRGNFPPRFSGLQFPNYSSELNVNALELDDSALYLCASSLVVGNGDTQYFGPGTRLTVL.

This clonotype was found many times. The chain employs TRBV12-3 or TRBV12-4 and TRBJ1-5; the D is unclear. The CDR3 runs 14 residues. V shed 3 bases and J shed 2 bases, with 8 bases lying between them. CDR3 in amino acids: CASSLKGRNQPQHF. CDR3 DNA: TGTGCCAGCAGTTTGAAGGGCCGCAATCAGCCCCAGCATTTT.

In its sample, this clonotype was seen many times. This chain connects TRBV12-3 or TRBV12-4 to TRBJ1-1; the match to TRBD1 covers 9 bases. V was clipped by 5 bases and J by 5 bases; unmatched bases: 6. The CDR3 is 14 residues long. The CDR3 DNA reads TGTGCCAGCAGTCGGGACAGGGTCGGAACTGAAGCTTTCTTT. Translated, it gives CASSRDRVGTEAFF.

This clonotype was found many times. V and J are TRBV7-8 and TRBJ2-5; unclear D gene. There are 14 residues in the CDR3. V lost 5 bases, J lost 4 bases, and 14 bases lay in between. The germline V gene has CDR1 SGHVS and CDR2 FQNEAQ. CDR3 bases: TGTGCCAGCAGCCCACGTCTCGCAGGAGAGACCCAGTACTTC. Its protein is CASSPRLAGETQYF.

This clonotype was counted many times. This chain links TRBV7-6 with TRBJ2-5; D remains unclear. CDR1 is SGHVS, CDR2 FNYEAQ, per germline. Between the trimmed V and J ends, which lost 5 bases and 5 bases, there was a span of 9 bases. The CDR3 runs 12 residues. CDR3 sequence (DNA): TGTGCCAGCAGCGAAGCGTTGGAGACCCAGTACTTC. Amino acids: CASSEALETQYF.

This clonotype came up many times. The CDR3 here is CASSYRGKGSYEQYF. The CDR3 bases are TGTGCCAGCAGTTACCGGGGTAAGGGTTCCTACGAGCAGTACTTC. The chain is built from TRBV6-5 and TRBJ2-7; D possibly corresponds to TRBD2 (5 bases). Germline V gives CDR1 MNHEY, CDR2 SVGAGI. The germline V and J ends were trimmed by 2 bases and 1 base, with 12 bases remaining between them. This CDR3 is 15 amino acids long.